The entry below describes one T cell receptor beta chain. Antigen specificity is unknown. These data come from a study of blood T cells in healthy people across ages. Study outcomes and limitations: Among long-lived donors, naive CD4+ cells were more numerous and diversity higher than in aged donors.

Alongside a J-beta primer mix, a sample-barcoded 5' primer served in a second PCR lasting about 7 to 12 cycles. TCRdb re-derived calls from the 5' RACE reads in MiXCR, one entry per CDR3 protein. The sample holds 580,000 or so distinct CDR3 sequences, less than 60% seen once. Germline CDR1 reads SNHLY; CDR2 reads FYNNEI. Deletions cut 6 bases from V and 7 bases from J, with 19 bases between. This CDR3 contains 15 residues. Sequenced: blood. This receptor was taken from a man older than 75 in good health. V usage is TRBV2 and J usage is TRBJ2-1; D not resolved. In nucleotides, the CDR3 is TGTGCCAGCAGGCCCCGCGACCCCAGAGTAAATGAGCAGTTCTTC. Protein: CASRPRDPRVNEQFF.